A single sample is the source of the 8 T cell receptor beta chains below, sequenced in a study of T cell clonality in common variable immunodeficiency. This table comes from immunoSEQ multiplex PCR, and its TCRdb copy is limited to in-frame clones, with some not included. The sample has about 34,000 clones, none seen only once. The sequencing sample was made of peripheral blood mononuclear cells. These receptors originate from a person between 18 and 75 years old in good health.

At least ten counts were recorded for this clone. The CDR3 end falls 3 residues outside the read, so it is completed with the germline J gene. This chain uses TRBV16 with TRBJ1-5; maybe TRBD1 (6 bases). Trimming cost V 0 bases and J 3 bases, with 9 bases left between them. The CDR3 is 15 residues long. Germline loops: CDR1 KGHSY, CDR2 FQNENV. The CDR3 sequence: CASSQSQGSNQPQHF. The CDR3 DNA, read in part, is TGTGCCAGCAGCCAATCTCAGGGGTCCAATCAGCCC. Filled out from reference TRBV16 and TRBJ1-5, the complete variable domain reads GEEVAQTPKHLVRGEGQKAKLYCAPIKGHSYVFWYQQVLKNEFKFLISFQNENVFDETGMPKERFSAKCLPNSPCSLEIQATKLEDSAVYFCASSQSQGSNQPQHFGDGTRLSIL.

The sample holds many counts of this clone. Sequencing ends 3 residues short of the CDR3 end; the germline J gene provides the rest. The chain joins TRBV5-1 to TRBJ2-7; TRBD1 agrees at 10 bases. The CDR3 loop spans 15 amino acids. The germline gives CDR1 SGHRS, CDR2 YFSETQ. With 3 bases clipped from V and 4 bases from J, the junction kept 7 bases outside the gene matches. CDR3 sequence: CASSSRGTGDYEQYF. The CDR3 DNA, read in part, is TGCGCCAGCAGCTCCCGCGGGACAGGGGATTACGAG.

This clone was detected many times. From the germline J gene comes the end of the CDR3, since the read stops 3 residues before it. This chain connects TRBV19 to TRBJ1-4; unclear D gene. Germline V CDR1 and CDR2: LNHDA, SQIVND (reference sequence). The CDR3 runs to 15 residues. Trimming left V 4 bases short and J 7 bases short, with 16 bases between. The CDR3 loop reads CASSTDTLTAEKLFF. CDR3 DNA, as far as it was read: TGTGCCAGTAGTACCGACACACTGACGGCTGAAAAA.

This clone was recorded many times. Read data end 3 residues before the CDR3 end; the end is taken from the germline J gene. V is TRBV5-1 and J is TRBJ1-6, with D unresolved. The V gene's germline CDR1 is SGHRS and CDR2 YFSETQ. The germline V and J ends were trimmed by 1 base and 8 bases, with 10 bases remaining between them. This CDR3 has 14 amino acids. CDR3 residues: CASSLFQDDSPLHF. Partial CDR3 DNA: TGCGCCAGCAGCTTGTTTCAGGATGATTCACCC. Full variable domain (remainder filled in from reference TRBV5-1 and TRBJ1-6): KAGVTQTPRYLIKTRGQQVTLSCSPISGHRSVSWYQQTPGQGLQFLFEYFSETQRNKGNFPGRFSGRQFSNSRSEMNVSTLELGDSALYLCASSLFQDDSPLHFGNGTRLTVT.

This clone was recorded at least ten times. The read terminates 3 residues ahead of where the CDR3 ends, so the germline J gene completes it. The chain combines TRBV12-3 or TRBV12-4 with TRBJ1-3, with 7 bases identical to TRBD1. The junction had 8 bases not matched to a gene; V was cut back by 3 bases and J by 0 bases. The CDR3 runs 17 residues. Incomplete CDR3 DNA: TGTGCCAGCAGTTTTCGACCGGGACAGATCTCTGGAAACACC. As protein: CASSFRPGQISGNT. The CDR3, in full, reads CASSFRPGQISGNTIYF.

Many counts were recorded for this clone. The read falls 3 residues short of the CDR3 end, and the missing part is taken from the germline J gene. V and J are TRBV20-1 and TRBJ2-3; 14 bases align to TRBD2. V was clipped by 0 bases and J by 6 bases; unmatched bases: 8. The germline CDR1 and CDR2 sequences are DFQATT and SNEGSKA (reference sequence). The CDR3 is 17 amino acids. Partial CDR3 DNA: TGCAGTGCTAGAGACCCCGGGACTAGCGGGGGCGGGGATACG. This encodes CSARDPGTSGGGDT. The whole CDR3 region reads CSARDPGTSGGGDTQYF.

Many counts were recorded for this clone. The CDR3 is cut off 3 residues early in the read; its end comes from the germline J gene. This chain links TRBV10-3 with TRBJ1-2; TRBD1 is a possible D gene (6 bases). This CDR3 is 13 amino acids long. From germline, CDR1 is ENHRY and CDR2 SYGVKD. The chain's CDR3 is CAISRAGAQGYTF. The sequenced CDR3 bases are TGTGCCATCAGTCGGGCAGGGGCGCAGGGC.

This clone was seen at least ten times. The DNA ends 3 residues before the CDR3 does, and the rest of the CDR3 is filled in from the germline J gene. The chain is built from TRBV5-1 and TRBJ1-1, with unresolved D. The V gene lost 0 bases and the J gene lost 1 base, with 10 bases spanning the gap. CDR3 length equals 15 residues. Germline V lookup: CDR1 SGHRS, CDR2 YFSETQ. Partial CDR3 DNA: TGCGCCAGCAGCTTGGGCTCAGGCGAGAACACTGAA. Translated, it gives CASSLGSGENTE. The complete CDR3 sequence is CASSLGSGENTEAFF.